This passage covers 20 T cell receptor delta chains from one sample sequenced in a study of gamma-delta chains in newborns, infants, children. TCRdb re-called clones from the reads via CATT. The sample carries 5,400 or so delta-chain clones, about a fifth recorded once. Input material: blood. The receptor source for this set is a child who was a newborn, infant or young child, either healthy, febrile or measles-vaccinated (not recorded which).

Only a few counts were recorded for this clone. A much bigger clone sits one base away, suggesting this may be a read error. In the same sample, other DNA sequences code for this CDR3. The chain recombines TRDV2 with TRDJ1; D tentatively reads TRDD1 or TRDD3 (5 bases each). With 3 bases removed from V and 0 bases from J, the gap between germline ends came to 10 bases. The CDR3 sequence is 14 residues long. Looked up from germline, CDR1 is GEAIGNYY and CDR2 is EKD. This CDR3 is CACDEMGNTDKLIF. CDR3 coding DNA: TGTGCCTGTGACGAAATGGGGAACACCGATAAACTCATCTTT.

The gene calls are TRDV1 and TRDJ3; 8 bases align to TRDD3. The junction had 19 bases not matched to a gene; V was cut back by 3 bases and J by 0 bases. Germline V lookup: CDR1 TSWWSYY, CDR2 QGS. This CDR3 spans 23 amino acids. The CDR3 DNA reads TGTGCTCTTGGGGACGGAGGTGAACTCTACTGGGGGCCCCGCTCCTGGGACACCCGACAGATGTTTTTC. Its translation: CALGDGGELYWGPRSWDTRQMFF.

This clone has just a few counts. This chain connects TRDV1 to TRDJ2; a possible D gene is TRDD3 (5 bases). TCRdb is silent on the J gene; assignment here came from matching the DNA to germline. V was trimmed by 5 bases and J by 4 bases, leaving 38 bases between them. This CDR3 has 23 residues. CDR1 is TSWWSYY, CDR2 QGS, per germline. CDR3 bases: TGTGCTCTTGGGCCCACCTGGAGAACTACCCACTCGAGGGATCGACTCGGGACAGCACAACTCTTCTTT. Its translation: CALGPTWRTTHSRDRLGTAQLFF.

This clone has just a few counts. A single base separates this from a much larger clone, so it may be a read error. The chain employs TRDV2 and TRDJ3, with 10 positions matching TRDD3. The CDR3 sequence is 19 residues long. Germline V gene sequence: CDR1 GEAIGNYY, CDR2 EKD. CDR3 bases: TGTGCCTGTGATCAACTGGGGGATTTAAGCTCCTGGGACGCCCGACAGATGTTTTTC. It is translated as CACDQLGDLSSWDARQMFF.

By share, this clone counts as medium-sized. V and J are TRDV2 and TRDJ3; 9 bases are a match to TRDD3. Germline CDR1 and CDR2: GEAIGNYY and EKD. With 3 bases clipped from V and 0 bases from J, the junction kept 14 bases outside the gene matches. The CDR3 is 21 residues long. The CDR3, as DNA: TGTGCCTGTGACCCTCTCCGTACTGGGGGACTTAGCTCCTGGGACACCCGACAGATGTTTTTC. This gives the protein CACDPLRTGGLSSWDTRQMFF.

By its share, this clone is medium-sized. The sample contains more than one DNA sequence encoding this CDR3. The chain carries TRDV2 and TRDJ3, with D possibly being TRDD3 (5 bases). The germline V and J ends were trimmed by 0 bases and 1 base, with 15 bases remaining between them. Germline CDR1 GEAIGNYY, CDR2 EKD. The CDR3 is 19 residues long. The CDR3 sequence: CACDTVRYRGSWDTRQMFF. Here the CDR3 DNA reads TGTGCCTGTGACACCGTCCGATACAGAGGGTCCTGGGACACCCGACAGATGTTTTTC.

This clone was seen only a few times. A much bigger clone sits one base away, suggesting this may be a read error. This chain connects TRDV2 to TRDJ3; the match to TRDD3 covers 10 bases. In germline, CDR1 is GEAIGNYY, CDR2 EKD. V lost 2 bases to trimming and J lost 0 bases; unmatched junction nucleotides: 3. The length of the CDR3 is 18 residues. This chain's CDR3 is CACDSTGGCSWDTRQMFF. The CDR3 nucleotides read TGTGCCTGTGACAGTACTGGGGGATGCTCCTGGGACACCCGACAGATGTTTTTC.

With respect to this clone: Just one base apart from a much larger clone, this may be a read error. Other nucleotide sequences from this sample produce the same CDR3. The chain recombines TRDV2 with TRDJ1; possibly TRDD3 for D (6 bases). V shed 0 bases and J shed 4 bases, with 14 bases lying between them. The CDR3 is 15 amino acids. Germline V gene lookup returns CDR1 GEAIGNYY and CDR2 EKD. The CDR3 reads CACDTVGIRSDKLIF. The CDR3 DNA is TGTGCCTGTGACACCGTGGGGATCCGCAGCGATAAACTCATCTTT.

This clone rates as medium-sized. The sample holds other DNA sequences that translate to the same CDR3. The rearrangement uses TRDV1 and TRDJ1, with TRDD3 matching over 9 bases. The junction had 11 bases not matched to a gene; V was cut back by 0 bases and J by 0 bases. The CDR3 contains 19 residues. Germline loops: CDR1 TSWWSYY, CDR2 QGS. The chain's CDR3 is CALGELGPTSGGYTDKLIF. The CDR3, as DNA: TGTGCTCTTGGGGAACTAGGGCCTACGTCTGGGGGATACACCGATAAACTCATCTTT.

V and J are TRDV2 and TRDJ3; a possible D gene is TRDD3 (5 bases). The CDR3 length is 19 residues. V was cut by 0 bases and J by 0 bases, with 14 bases left in between. Germline values: CDR1 GEAIGNYY, CDR2 EKD. The CDR3 coding sequence is TGTGCCTGTGACACCAGCTGGGCCCAAAGCTCCTGGGACACCCGACAGATGTTTTTC. Its translation: CACDTSWAQSSWDTRQMFF.

On this clone: An end of the junction differs from the germline gene, which may be a read error. The chain links TRDV2 to TRDJ3; 8 bases align to TRDD3. Assignment of the J gene here rests on matching the DNA to germline, because TCRdb gives none. CDR3 length: 20 amino acids. The V gene's germline CDR1 is GEAIGNYY and CDR2 EKD. The CDR3 region is CACDTGTGGPSSWDTRKMFF. For the CDR3, the DNA is TGTGCCTGTGACACCGGTACTGGGGGCCCGAGCTCCTGGGACACCCGAAAGATGTTTTTC.

This clone appeared a few times. Sequence at one end of the junction differs from germline and may be a read error. The identical CDR3 is also encoded by other nucleotide sequences in the sample. The genes are TRDV2 and TRDJ2; 10 bases are a match to TRDD3. The CDR3 is 16 residues long. Per the germline V gene, CDR1 is GEAIGNYY and CDR2 is EKD. CDR3 in amino acids: CACDEVGDTTTAQFFF. The DNA of the CDR3 is TGTGCCTGTGATGAAGTGGGGGATACTACGACAGCACAATTCTTCTTT.

Relative to its sample, this clone is medium-sized. In the same sample, other DNA sequences code for this CDR3. This chain links TRDV3 with TRDJ2; 9 bases line up with TRDD3. The CDR3 covers 20 residues. The germline V gene encodes CDR1 TVYSNPD and CDR2 GDNSRS (reference sequence). Trimming took 0 bases from V and 0 from J; bases not matched to a gene: 17. Here the CDR3 DNA reads TGTGCCTTTAGCGGGAGTACTGGGGGAAAGTCACGAACTTTGACAGCACAACTCTTCTTT. Its protein product is CAFSGSTGGKSRTLTAQLFF.

The rearrangement joins TRDV1 to TRDJ1, with 7 bases identical to TRDD3. As TCRdb names no J gene, one was assigned here on the basis of a DNA match to germline. This CDR3 is built from 18 residues. Trimming removed 4 bases from V and 1 base from J; junction bases left unmatched: 15. CDR1 and CDR2 from the germline V gene are TSWWSYY and QGS. CDR3 protein: CALGGQTGWGTITDKLIF. DNA for the CDR3: TGTGCTCTTGGGGGCCAAACGGGGTGGGGGACCATCACCGATAAACTCATCTTT.

This clone has a handful of counts. Germline and junction disagree at one end, which may indicate a read error. The same CDR3 also results from other DNA sequences found in this sample. This chain links TRDV1 with TRDJ1, with a tentative D call TRDD3 (6 bases). Germline CDR1 is TSWWSYY and CDR2 is QGS. CDR3 length: 20 residues. CDR3 nucleotides: TGTGCTCTTGGGGAACTCCCTAACCTGGGGTTGATCCTGTACACCGATAAGCTCATCTTT. Translated, it gives CALGELPNLGLILYTDKLIF.

This clone was observed a few times. The chain has TRDV2 and TRDJ3; 8 bases are shared with TRDD3. The CDR3 has 19 residues. Trimming cost V 0 bases and J 0 bases; bases outside gene matches: 6. Per the germline V gene, CDR1 is GEAIGNYY and CDR2 is EKD. The CDR3 sequence: CACDTAGDSHSWDTRQMFF. The DNA for the CDR3 is TGTGCCTGTGACACCGCGGGGGATAGTCACTCCTGGGACACCCGACAGATGTTTTTC.

CDR3 in DNA: TGTGCCTGTGACGAAACTAAGTACTGGGGACCCACCGGGAGCACCGATAAACTCATCTTT. It is translated as CACDETKYWGPTGSTDKLIF. The chain carries TRDV2 and TRDJ1; 7 positions agree with TRDD3. TCRdb does not report a J gene; here it was assigned by matching the DNA to germline references. Germline CDR1 is GEAIGNYY and CDR2 is EKD. V shed 3 bases and J 1 base; nucleotides not matched to a gene: 22. CDR3 size: 20 residues.

In its sample, this clone ranks as medium-sized (0.01 to 0.1%). The chain has TRDV2 and TRDJ1, with a possible D match to TRDD3 (5 bases). The CDR3 runs to 14 residues. V lost 0 bases to trimming and J lost 2 bases, with 9 bases between them. In germline, CDR1 is GEAIGNYY, CDR2 EKD. The CDR3 nucleotides read TGTGCCTGTGACACCTGGGGAACTACCGATAAACTCATCTTT. Protein: CACDTWGTTDKLIF.

This clone was seen more than once but under ten times. A junction end diverges from the germline sequence, so it may reflect a read error. The chain combines TRDV2 with TRDJ1; D is uncertain. The V gene's germline CDR1 is GEAIGNYY and CDR2 EKD. The CDR3 contains 15 residues. The CDR3 reads CACDPVGLTTDQLIF. DNA for the CDR3: TGTGCCTGTGACCCGGTCGGTCTAACTACCGATCAACTCATCTTT.

Here the J gene is TRDJ3 and the V gene is not called; the DNA was not compared with TRDD3, the D call given in the table. This CDR3 is built from 21 residues. CDR3 amino acids: CACGTALGDPVRPWDTRQMFF. The DNA for the CDR3 is TGTGCCTGTGGCACCGCCCTGGGGGATCCAGTACGCCCCTGGGACACCCGACAGATGTTTTTC.